This T cell receptor beta chain was captured by sequencing in a study of blood T cell repertoires in COVID-19. Whole-study context: Sources were T cells, B-cell-depleted T cells, or PBMCs; the material itself was cDNA or gDNA.

In the original analysis: Estimation of nucleated cell counts was performed using reference gene primer amplification. The assay was immunoSEQ multiplex PCR, and TCRdb's table has in-frame clones only and misses some. V and J calls plus clone size are reproduced from that table; the DNA served to infer D and trimming. The sample lists 300,000 to 450,000 clones; about nine tenths were seen once. Across 20 to 25 US areas, participants ranged in age from 18 to 89 years. Within 2 weeks of study entry, exposed participants had contacted a PCR-confirmed or clinician-diagnosed COVID-19 case. There are 15 residues in the CDR3. Per germline, CDR1 SGHRS and CDR2 YFSETQ. V lost 0 bases and J 0 bases, leaving 8 bases between the germline ends.

This receptor was taken from a woman aged 25 to 39 who had been exposed to COVID-19. The source material was PBMCs or T cells enriched from blood (not recorded which). The rearrangement uses TRBV5-1 and TRBJ2-3, with D perhaps matching TRBD2 (6 bases). CDR3 in amino acids: CASSLAAGSTDTQYF. For the CDR3, the DNA is TGCGCCAGCAGCTTGGCCGCGGGGAGCACAGATACGCAGTATTTT.